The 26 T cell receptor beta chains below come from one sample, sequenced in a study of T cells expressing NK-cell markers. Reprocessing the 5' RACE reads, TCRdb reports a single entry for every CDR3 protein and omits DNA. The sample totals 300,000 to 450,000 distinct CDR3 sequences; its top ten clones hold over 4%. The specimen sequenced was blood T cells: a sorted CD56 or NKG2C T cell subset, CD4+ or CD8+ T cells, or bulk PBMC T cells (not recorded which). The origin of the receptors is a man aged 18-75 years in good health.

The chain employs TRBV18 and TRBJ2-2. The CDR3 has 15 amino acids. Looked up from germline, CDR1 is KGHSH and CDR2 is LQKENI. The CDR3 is CASSPRGRNTGELFF.

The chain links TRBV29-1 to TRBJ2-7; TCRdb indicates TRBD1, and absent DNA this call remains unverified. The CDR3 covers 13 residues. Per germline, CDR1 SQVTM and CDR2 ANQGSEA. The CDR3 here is CSVSDRGRSEQYF.

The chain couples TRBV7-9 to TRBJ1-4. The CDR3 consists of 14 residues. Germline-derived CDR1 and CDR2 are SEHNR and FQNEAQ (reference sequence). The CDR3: CASREGTTNEKLFF.

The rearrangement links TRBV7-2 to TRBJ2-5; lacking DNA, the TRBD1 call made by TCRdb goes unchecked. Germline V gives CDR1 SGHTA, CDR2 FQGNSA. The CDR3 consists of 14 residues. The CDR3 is CASTEGGRQETQYF.

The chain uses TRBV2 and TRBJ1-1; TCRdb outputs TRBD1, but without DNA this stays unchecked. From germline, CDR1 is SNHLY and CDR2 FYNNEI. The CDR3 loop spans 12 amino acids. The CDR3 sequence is CASRKDSTEAFF. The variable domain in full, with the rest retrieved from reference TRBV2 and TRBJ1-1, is EPEVTQTPSHQVTQMGQEVILRCVPISNHLYFYWYRQILGQKVEFLVSFYNNEISEKSEIFDDQFSVERPDGSNFTLKIRSTKLEDSAMYFCASRKDSTEAFFGQGTRLTVV.

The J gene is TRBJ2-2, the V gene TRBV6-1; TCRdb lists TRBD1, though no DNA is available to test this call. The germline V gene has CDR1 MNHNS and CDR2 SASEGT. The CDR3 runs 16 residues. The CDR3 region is CASKRRQGAIAGELFF.

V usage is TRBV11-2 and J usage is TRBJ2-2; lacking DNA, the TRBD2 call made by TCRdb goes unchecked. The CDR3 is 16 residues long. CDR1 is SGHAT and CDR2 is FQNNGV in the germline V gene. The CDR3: CASSPGGLAKDGELFF.

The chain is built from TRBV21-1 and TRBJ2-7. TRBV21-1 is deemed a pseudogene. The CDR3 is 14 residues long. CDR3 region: CASSKAQGSYEQYF.

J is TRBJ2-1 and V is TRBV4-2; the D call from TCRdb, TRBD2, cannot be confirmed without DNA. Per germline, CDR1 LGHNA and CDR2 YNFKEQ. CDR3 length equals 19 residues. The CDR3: CASSLTSTSGGAKYNEQFF.

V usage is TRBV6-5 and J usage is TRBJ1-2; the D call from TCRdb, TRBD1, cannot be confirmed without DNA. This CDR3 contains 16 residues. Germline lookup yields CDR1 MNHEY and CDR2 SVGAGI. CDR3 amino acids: CASSYSKWDTAYGYTF.

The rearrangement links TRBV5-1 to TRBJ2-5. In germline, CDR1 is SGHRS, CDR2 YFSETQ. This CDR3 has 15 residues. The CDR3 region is CASSLSVALKETQYF.

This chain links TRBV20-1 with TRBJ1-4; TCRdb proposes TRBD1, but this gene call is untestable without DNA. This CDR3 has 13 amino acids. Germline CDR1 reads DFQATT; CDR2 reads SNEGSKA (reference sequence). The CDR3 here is CSASPGPREKLFF.

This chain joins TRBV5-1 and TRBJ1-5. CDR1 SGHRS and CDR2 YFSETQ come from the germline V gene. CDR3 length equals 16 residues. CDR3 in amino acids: CASSPGPSISNQPQHF.

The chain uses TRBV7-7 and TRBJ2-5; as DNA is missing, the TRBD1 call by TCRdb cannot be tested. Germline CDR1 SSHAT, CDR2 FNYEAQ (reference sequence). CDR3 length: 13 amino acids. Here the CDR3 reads CASSKGWRGTQYF.

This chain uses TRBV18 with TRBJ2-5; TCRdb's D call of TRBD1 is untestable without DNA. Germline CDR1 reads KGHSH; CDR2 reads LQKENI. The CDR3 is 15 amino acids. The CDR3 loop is CASSRETGRQETQYF.

This chain's CDR3 is CASSYVSSGVSPLHF. J is TRBJ1-6 and V is TRBV6-2 or TRBV6-3. Germline V gene data show CDR1 as MNHEY and CDR2 as SVGEGT. This CDR3 has 15 amino acids.

The CDR3 is CASSLGQTTDTQYF. This rearrangement joins TRBV5-6 to TRBJ2-3; with no DNA, the TCRdb D assignment of TRBD2 cannot be verified. Per the germline V gene, CDR1 is SGHDT and CDR2 is YYEEEE. CDR3 length: 14 amino acids.

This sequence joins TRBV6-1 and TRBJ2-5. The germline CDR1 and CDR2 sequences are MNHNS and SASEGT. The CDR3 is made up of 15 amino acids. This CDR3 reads CASSESALLKETQYF.

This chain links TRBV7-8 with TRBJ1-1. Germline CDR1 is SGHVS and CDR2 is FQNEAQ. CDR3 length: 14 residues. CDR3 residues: CASSLVLSGTEAFF.

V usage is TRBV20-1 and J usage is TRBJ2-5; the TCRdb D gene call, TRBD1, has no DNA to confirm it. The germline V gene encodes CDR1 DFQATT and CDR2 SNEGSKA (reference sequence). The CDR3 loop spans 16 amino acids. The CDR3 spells CSASIFRDWYQETQYF.

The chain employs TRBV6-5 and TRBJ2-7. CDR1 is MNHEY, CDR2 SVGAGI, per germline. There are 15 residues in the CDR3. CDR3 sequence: CASSYSAGVGYEQYF.

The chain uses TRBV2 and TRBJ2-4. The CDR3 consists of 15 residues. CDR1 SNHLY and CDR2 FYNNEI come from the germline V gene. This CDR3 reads CASSEEALAKNIQYF.

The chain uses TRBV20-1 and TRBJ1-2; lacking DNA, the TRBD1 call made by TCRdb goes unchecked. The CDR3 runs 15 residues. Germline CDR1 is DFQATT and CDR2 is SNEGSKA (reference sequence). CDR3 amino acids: CSASDRGSWNYGYTF.

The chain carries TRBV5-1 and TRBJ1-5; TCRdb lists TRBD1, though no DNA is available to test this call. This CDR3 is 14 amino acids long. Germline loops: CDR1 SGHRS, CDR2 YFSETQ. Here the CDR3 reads CASSANRGGQPQHF.

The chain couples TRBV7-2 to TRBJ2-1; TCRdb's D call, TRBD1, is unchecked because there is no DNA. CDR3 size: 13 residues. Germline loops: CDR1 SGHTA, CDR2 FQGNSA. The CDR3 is CASSLDPWMGQFF.

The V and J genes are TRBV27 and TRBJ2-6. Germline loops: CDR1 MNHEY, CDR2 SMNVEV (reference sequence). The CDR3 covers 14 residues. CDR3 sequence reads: CASNPGPGANVLTF.